Sequencing of this T cell receptor beta chain was carried out in a study of cytomegalovirus exposure and HLA in healthy donors. Whole-study results and caveats: Researchers reported from a later analysis that most CMV-associated TCR beta chains appeared HLA-restricted.

PCR was performed using 60 Vbeta and 13 Jbeta primers. Study processing details: The count from a later analysis was about 80 million unique TCR beta chains, 9.5 million to 13 million of them shared. The table came from immunoSEQ multiplex PCR; TCRdb's copy has only in-frame clones and leaves some out. V and J calls and clone size are as listed in that table; D and trimming were resolved from the DNA. The sample lists some 60,000 clones, 75% to 85% occurring once. CDR3 length: 17 amino acids. Concerning this clone: Its antigen is undetermined.

Sequencing input: PBMCs. The clonotype originates from a human donor in good health. This rearrangement joins TRBV21-1 to TRBJ2-5; the table names TRBD2, a call not compared with the DNA. TRBV21-1 is noted as a pseudogene. This CDR3 is CASSKNPAVGKQETQYF. The CDR3 coding sequence is TGTGCCAGCAGCAAAAACCCTGCGGTCGGTAAACAAGAGACCCAGTACTTC.